Listed here are 15 T cell receptor beta chains from one sample, sequenced in a study of T cells in Graves' hyperthyroidism and ophthalmopathy. RNA transcripts served as the template for amplifying TCR beta CDR3 regions. In the first-round RT-PCR of the TCR CDR3, the HTBI primer set was used. TCRdb used MiXCR to reprocess the multiplex PCR reads, holding one entry per CDR3 protein. The sample carries about 600,000 distinct CDR3 sequences, more than 15% recorded once. Sequences were obtained from blood. The source is a woman aged 40-49 years with Graves' ophthalmopathy.

The chain joins TRBV20-1 to TRBJ2-1, with TRBD2 matching over 9 bases. The CDR3 spans 16 residues. V was clipped by 6 bases and J by 0 bases; unmatched bases: 9. Germline lookup yields CDR1 DFQATT and CDR2 SNEGSKA (reference sequence). The CDR3 spells CSAPHSGGFSYNEQFF. Written as DNA, the CDR3 is TGCAGTGCCCCCCATAGCGGGGGTTTCTCCTACAATGAGCAGTTCTTC.

The chain employs TRBV6-1 and TRBJ1-5; 9 bases match TRBD1. The germline V gene has CDR1 MNHNS and CDR2 SASEGT. CDR3 length: 14 residues. J lost 9 bases, V lost 6 bases, and 9 bases had no gene match. The CDR3 nucleotides read TGTGCCAGCAGCCCCGGGACAGGGCTTTGGCCCCAGCATTTT. Translation: CASSPGTGLWPQHF.

This clonotype was counted many times. The V and J genes are TRBV28 and TRBJ2-3; D not certain. Between the trimmed V and J ends, which lost 4 bases and 6 bases, there was a span of 14 bases. This CDR3 is 14 amino acids long. Germline V gene sequence: CDR1 MDHEN, CDR2 SYDVKM. The DNA for the CDR3 is TGTGCCAGCAGTTCGTCACAGATTGCCGATACGCAGTATTTT. Its protein is CASSSSQIADTQYF. The variable domain in full, completed from reference TRBV28 and TRBJ2-3, reads DVKVTQSSRYLVKRTGEKVFLECVQDMDHENMFWYRQDPGLGLRLIYFSYDVKMKEKGDIPEGYSVSREKKERFSLILESASTNQTSMYLCASSSSQIADTQYFGPGTRLTVL.

This clonotype has at least ten counts. This chain links TRBV7-3 with TRBJ2-1, with 8 positions matching TRBD1. This CDR3 has 15 residues. With V trimmed by 5 bases and J by 6 bases, 9 bases remained unmatched. Germline values: CDR1 SGHTA, CDR2 FQGTGA. CDR3 nucleotide sequence: TGTGCCAGCAGCCCCGGGACAGGCGGTGGCAATGAGCAGTTCTTC. Translation: CASSPGTGGGNEQFF.

V is TRBV6-1 and J is TRBJ1-5; D might be TRBD1 (6 bases). This CDR3 has 19 amino acids. Germline assignment: CDR1 MNHNS and CDR2 SASEGT. The V gene lost 2 bases and the J gene lost 2 bases, with 22 bases spanning the gap. The CDR3 DNA follows: TGTGCCAGCAGTGAATACTTAGGTGGGGGGCAATACGGCAATCAGCCCCAGCATTTT. Translation gives CASSEYLGGGQYGNQPQHF.

There are a few counts of this clonotype. The rearrangement links TRBV6-1 to TRBJ1-5; D is possibly TRBD1 (6 bases). From germline, CDR1 is MNHNS and CDR2 SASEGT. The CDR3 runs to 13 residues. The V and J ends lost 2 bases and 7 bases respectively, with 9 bases between them. CDR3 residues: CASSEQGWQPQHF. The DNA of the CDR3 is TGTGCCAGCAGTGAACAGGGGTGGCAGCCCCAGCATTTT.

This chain uses TRBV20-1 with TRBJ2-4; perhaps TRBD1 as D (7 bases). CDR3 length: 15 amino acids. V lost 4 bases and J 7 bases, leaving 20 bases between the germline ends. Germline V gene data show CDR1 as DFQATT and CDR2 as SNEGSKA (reference sequence). As DNA, the CDR3 is TGCAGTGCTACCGACAGGGACTTCAGGGGCAACATTCAGTACTTC. This sequence encodes CSATDRDFRGNIQYF.

This clonotype was seen repeatedly, ten times or more. The chain links TRBV27 to TRBJ2-1; D may be TRBD1 (6 bases). This CDR3 is 15 amino acids long. Germline V gives CDR1 MNHEY, CDR2 SMNVEV (reference sequence). Trimming cost V 3 bases and J 8 bases, with 17 bases left between them. The CDR3 is CASSFTGKGVYEQFF. The CDR3 DNA is TGTGCCAGCAGTTTTACAGGGAAGGGAGTGTATGAGCAGTTCTTC.

This clonotype has only a few counts. The V gene is TRBV7-9, the J gene TRBJ1-3, with D unclear. There are 15 residues in the CDR3. In germline, CDR1 is SEHNR, CDR2 FQNEAQ (reference sequence). V lost 4 bases and J 1 base, leaving 11 bases between the germline ends. CDR3 region: CASSSPASSGNTIYF. The CDR3 nucleotides read TGTGCCAGCAGCTCCCCGGCCTCATCTGGAAACACCATATATTTT. Looking up the rest from reference TRBV7-9 and TRBJ1-3 gives the full variable domain: DTGVSQNPRHKITKRGQNVTFRCDPISEHNRLYWYRQTLGQGPEFLTYFQNEAQLEKSRLLSDRFSAERPKGSFSTLEIQRTEQGDSAMYLCASSSPASSGNTIYFGEGSWLTVV.

This clonotype was detected ten times or more. The chain couples TRBV20-1 to TRBJ2-1, with D possibly being TRBD1 or TRBD2 (5 bases each). Trimming took off 5 bases at V and 0 bases at J, with 11 bases between the two ends. This CDR3 has 14 amino acids. Germline values: CDR1 DFQATT, CDR2 SNEGSKA (reference sequence). The CDR3 here is CSAPGTFSYNEQFF. The CDR3 DNA follows: TGCAGTGCTCCAGGGACGTTCTCCTACAATGAGCAGTTCTTC.

This clonotype was observed many times. V is TRBV7-9 and J is TRBJ1-2; unclear D gene. Trimming removed 1 base from V and 8 bases from J, with 8 bases in between. Germline V CDR1 and CDR2: SEHNR, FQNEAQ (reference sequence). The CDR3 contains 12 residues. The CDR3 protein is CASSLEGGGYTF. The CDR3 bases are TGTGCCAGCAGCTTAGAAGGTGGCGGCTACACCTTC. Based on the CDR3 plus reference TRBV7-9 and TRBJ1-2, the full variable domain is DTGVSQNPRHKITKRGQNVTFRCDPISEHNRLYWYRQTLGQGPEFLTYFQNEAQLEKSRLLSDRFSAERPKGSFSTLEIQRTEQGDSAMYLCASSLEGGGYTFGSGTRLTVV.

This clonotype showed up just a few times. V usage is TRBV27 and J usage is TRBJ2-7; TRBD2 agrees at 11 bases. V was pared by 8 bases and J by 3 bases, with 3 bases of the junction left unmatched. CDR3 length: 13 residues. Germline lookup yields CDR1 MNHEY and CDR2 SMNVEV (reference sequence). CDR3 nucleotides: TGTGCCAGCCCTGGACTAGCGGGCTACGAGCAGTACTTC. It yields the protein CASPGLAGYEQYF.

This clonotype turned up a few times. This CDR3 reads CAISESTQGTETQYF. CDR3 sequence (DNA): TGTGCCATCAGTGAGTCGACTCAGGGAACGGAGACCCAGTACTTC. The genes are TRBV10-3 and TRBJ2-5, with D perhaps TRBD1 (5 bases). Trimming took off 0 bases at V and 5 bases at J, with 13 bases between the two ends. The CDR3 totals 15 residues. Germline V lookup: CDR1 ENHRY, CDR2 SYGVKD.

This clonotype was counted many times. The chain combines TRBV20-1 with TRBJ2-7; 9 nucleotides align to TRBD2. J was trimmed by 4 bases and V by 7 bases; bases with no gene match: 11. Germline V gene sequence: CDR1 DFQATT, CDR2 SNEGSKA (reference sequence). The CDR3 is 14 amino acids. CDR3 bases: TGCAGTGGCAAAGCGGGAGGAACCGTTTACGAGCAGTACTTC. Protein product: CSGKAGGTVYEQYF.

This clonotype was recorded a few times. V usage is TRBV6-1 and J usage is TRBJ2-4; TRBD1 might be the D (7 bases). Trimming removed 5 bases from V and 7 bases from J, with 21 bases in between. CDR1 MNHNS and CDR2 SASEGT come from the germline V gene. The CDR3 extends over 16 amino acids. The CDR3 DNA sequence: TGTGCCAGCAGTACCCTATTTGAGGGGGCGGGGAACATTCAGTACTTC. Its protein product is CASSTLFEGAGNIQYF.